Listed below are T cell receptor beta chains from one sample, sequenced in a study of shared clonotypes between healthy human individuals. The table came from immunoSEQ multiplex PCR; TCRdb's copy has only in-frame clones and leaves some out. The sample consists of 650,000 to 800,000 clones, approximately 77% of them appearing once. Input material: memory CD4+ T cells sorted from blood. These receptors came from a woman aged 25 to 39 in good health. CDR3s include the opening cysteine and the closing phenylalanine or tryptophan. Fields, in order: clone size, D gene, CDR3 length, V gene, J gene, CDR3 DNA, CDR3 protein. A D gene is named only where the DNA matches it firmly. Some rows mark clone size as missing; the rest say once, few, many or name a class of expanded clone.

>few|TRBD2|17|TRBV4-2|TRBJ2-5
TGTGCCAGCAGCCAAGATTACGGGAGGATTTACCAAGAGACCCAGTACTTC
CASSQDYGRIYQETQYF
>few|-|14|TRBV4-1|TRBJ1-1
TGCGCCAGCAGCCAAGACTCAGGGGTGACTGAAGCTTTCTTT
CASSQDSGVTEAFF
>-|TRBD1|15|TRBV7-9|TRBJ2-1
TGTGCCAGCAGCTCGAGGACAGGGTTAGCGAATGAGCAGTTCTTC
CASSSRTGLANEQFF
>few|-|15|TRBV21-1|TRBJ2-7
TGTGCCAGCAGCCTCGGGACTAGCGACTCCTACGAGCAGTACTTC
CASSLGTSDSYEQYF
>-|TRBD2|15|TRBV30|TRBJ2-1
TGTGCCTGGAGTAGAGCTAGCGGGAGTGGGAATGAGCAGTTCTTC
CAWSRASGSGNEQFF
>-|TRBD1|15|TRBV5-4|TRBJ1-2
TGTGCCAGCAGCTCCCCGGGACAGGGGATGGATGGCTACACCTTC
CASSSPGQGMDGYTF
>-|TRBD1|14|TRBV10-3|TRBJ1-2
TGTGCCATCAGGGGACAGGTAGTTGACTATGGCTACACCTTC
CAIRGQVVDYGYTF
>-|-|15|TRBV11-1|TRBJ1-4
TGTGCCAGCAGCCCGCGGACGGGGGGTAATGAAAAACTGTTTTTT
CASSPRTGGNEKLFF
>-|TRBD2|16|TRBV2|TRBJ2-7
TGTGCCAGCAGTGGGGGGGGACGGAGAATCTCCTACGAGCAGTACTTC
CASSGGGRRISYEQYF
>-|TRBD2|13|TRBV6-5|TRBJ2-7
TGTGCCAGCAGTACCAACGGACTAGCGGAGCAGTACTTC
CASSTNGLAEQYF
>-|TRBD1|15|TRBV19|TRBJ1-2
TGTGCCAGTAGTATTGTCCACAGGGACAGCTATGGCTACACCTTC
CASSIVHRDSYGYTF
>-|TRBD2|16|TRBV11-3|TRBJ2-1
TGTGCCGGCAGCCCCCGCCAACTGAGCGGGAGCGGGGGGCAGTTCTTC
CAGSPRQLSGSGGQFF
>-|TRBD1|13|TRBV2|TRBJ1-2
TGTGCCAGCTGGTCGCAGGGGGGTTATGGCTACACCTTC
CASWSQGGYGYTF
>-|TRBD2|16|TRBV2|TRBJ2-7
TGTGCCAGCAGCCCGAGGGCGGGAGGGCCGGGGTACGAGCAGTACTTC
CASSPRAGGPGYEQYF
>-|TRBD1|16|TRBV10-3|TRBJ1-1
TGTGCCATCAGTGATCCTCGGACAGGGGGGTGGACTGAAGCTTTCTTT
CAISDPRTGGWTEAFF
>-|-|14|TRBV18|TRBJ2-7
TGTGCCAGCTCACCCGGGACTGGAACCTACGAGCAGTACTTC
CASSPGTGTYEQYF
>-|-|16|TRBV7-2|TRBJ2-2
TGTGCCAGCAGCGCCTACCGCTACGACGACACCGGGGAGCTGTTTTTT
CASSAYRYDDTGELFF
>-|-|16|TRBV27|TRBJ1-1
TGTGCCAGCAGTTTGGGTAAACGGCTTTTGAACACTGAAGCTTTCTTT
CASSLGKRLLNTEAFF
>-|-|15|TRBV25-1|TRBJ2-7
TGTGCCAGCAGTGAATCACCCGGAACCCGGGACGAGCAGTACTTC
CASSESPGTRDEQYF
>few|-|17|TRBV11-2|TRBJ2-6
TGTGCCAGCAGCCCATCTGCCGCGGTAACTGGGGCCAACGTCCTGACTTTC
CASSPSAAVTGANVLTF
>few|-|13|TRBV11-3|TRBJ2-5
TGTGCCAGCAGCCGAACCCTGGAGGAGACCCAGTACTTC
CASSRTLEETQYF
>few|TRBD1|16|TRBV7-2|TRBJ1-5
TGTGCCAGCAGCCAATTGGGGACAGGGAATTATCAACCCCAGCATTTT
CASSQLGTGNYQPQHF
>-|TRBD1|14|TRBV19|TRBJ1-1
TGTGCCAGTAGGGCCGACAGGGCGAACACTGAAGCTTTCTTT
CASRADRANTEAFF
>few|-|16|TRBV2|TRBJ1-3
TGTGCCAGCAGTGGATTGGGACTGCTCTCTGGAAACACCATATATTTT
CASSGLGLLSGNTIYF
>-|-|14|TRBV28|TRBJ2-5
TGTGCCAGCAGTTCGACATCGCCGTGGGAGACCCAGTACTTC
CASSSTSPWETQYF
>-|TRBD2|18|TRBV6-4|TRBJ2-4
TGTGCCAGCAGTGCAGTCCCTAGCGGGACGGGGGCCAAAAACATTCAGTACTTC
CASSAVPSGTGAKNIQYF
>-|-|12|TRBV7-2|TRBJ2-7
TGTGCCAGCAGCTTATTAGCTGGGGGGCAGTACTTC
CASSLLAGGQYF
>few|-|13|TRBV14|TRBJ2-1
TGTGCCAGCAGCCACCTGGACAGCAATGAGCAGTTCTTC
CASSHLDSNEQFF
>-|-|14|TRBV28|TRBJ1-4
TGTGCCAGCAGTCTACAGATACTAAATGAAAAACTGTTTTTT
CASSLQILNEKLFF
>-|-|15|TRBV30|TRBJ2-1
TGTGCCTGGAGTGTACCCGGACCCAGGGACAATGAGCAGTTCTTC
CAWSVPGPRDNEQFF
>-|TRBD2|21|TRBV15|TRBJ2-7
TGTGCCACCAGCAGAGATCGCCAGACTAGCGGGAGGGCCTTTAGTTTCTACGAGCAGTACTTC
CATSRDRQTSGRAFSFYEQYF
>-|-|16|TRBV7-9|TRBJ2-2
TGTGCCAACAAAAAAATTAGCGGTTCGAACACCGGGGAGCTGTTTTTT
CANKKISGSNTGELFF
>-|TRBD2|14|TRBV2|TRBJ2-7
TGTGCCAGCAGTGATTGGCTAGCGGGAGTGGGGCAGTACTTC
CASSDWLAGVGQYF
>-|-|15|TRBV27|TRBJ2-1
TGTGCCAGCAGTTTTTCGTGGGGATCGAACAATGAGCAGTTCTTC
CASSFSWGSNNEQFF
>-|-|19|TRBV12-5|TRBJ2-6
TGTGCTAGTGGTTTGCCGAGGAAGATCGATGCTTCGGGGGCCAACGTCCTGACTTTC
CASGLPRKIDASGANVLTF
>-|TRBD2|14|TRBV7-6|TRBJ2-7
TGTGCCAGCAGCTTAGTTAGCGGGAGCTACGAGCAGTACTTC
CASSLVSGSYEQYF
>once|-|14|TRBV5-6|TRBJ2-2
TGTGCCAGCAGCTTGATCGGGTCTCCCGGGGAGCTGTTTTTT
CASSLIGSPGELFF